This T cell receptor (beta chain) originates from a study of T cell responses to AZD1222 COVID-19 vaccine. Comment on this clone: Its target is unknown.

The CDR3 length is 15 residues. Germline assignment: CDR1 MGHRA and CDR2 YSYEKL. With 4 bases clipped from V and 1 base from J, the junction kept 6 bases outside the gene matches. This table comes from immunoSEQ multiplex PCR, and its TCRdb copy is limited to in-frame clones, with some not included. The sample yields some 120,000 clones, under 90% seen once. Study-wide results and limits: Samples come after the peak T cell response, not at day 14. A reported finding is that nearly half of spike-specific TCRs target unmutated variant regions.

This clonotype was obtained from an adult in good health. Sequenced here: peripheral blood, sampled on day 0 of AZD1222 vaccination. The chain links TRBV4-1 to TRBJ1-1; 7 bases line up with TRBD1. The CDR3 nucleotides are TGCGCCAGCAGCCCGCGAAACAGGGGGAACACTGAAGCTTTCTTT. Translating gives CASSPRNRGNTEAFF.